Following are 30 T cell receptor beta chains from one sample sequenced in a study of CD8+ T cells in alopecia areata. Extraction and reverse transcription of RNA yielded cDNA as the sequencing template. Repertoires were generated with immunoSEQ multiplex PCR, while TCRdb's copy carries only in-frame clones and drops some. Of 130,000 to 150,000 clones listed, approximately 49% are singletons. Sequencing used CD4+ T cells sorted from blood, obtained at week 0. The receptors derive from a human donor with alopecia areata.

CDR3 region: CASSQGQGSQYF. The DNA for the CDR3 is TGTGCCAGCAGCCAAGGACAGGGTTCTCAGTATTTT. The chain combines TRBV4-2 with TRBJ2-3; 7 nucleotides line up with TRBD1. The CDR3 extends over 12 amino acids. The germline V gene has CDR1 LGHNA and CDR2 YNFKEQ. J was trimmed by 12 bases and V by 1 base; bases with no gene match: 4.

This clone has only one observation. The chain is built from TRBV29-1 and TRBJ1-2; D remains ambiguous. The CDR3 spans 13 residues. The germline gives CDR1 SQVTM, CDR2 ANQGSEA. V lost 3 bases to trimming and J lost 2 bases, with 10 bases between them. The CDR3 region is CSVDMGGNYGYTF. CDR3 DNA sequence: TGCAGCGTTGATATGGGCGGGAACTATGGCTACACCTTC.

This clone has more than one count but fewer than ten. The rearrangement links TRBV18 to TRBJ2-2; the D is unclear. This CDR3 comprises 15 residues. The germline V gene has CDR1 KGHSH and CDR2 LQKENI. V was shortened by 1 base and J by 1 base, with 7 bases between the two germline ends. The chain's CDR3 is CASSPLRQNTGELFF. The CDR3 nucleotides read TGTGCCAGCTCACCACTACGCCAGAACACCGGGGAGCTGTTTTTT.

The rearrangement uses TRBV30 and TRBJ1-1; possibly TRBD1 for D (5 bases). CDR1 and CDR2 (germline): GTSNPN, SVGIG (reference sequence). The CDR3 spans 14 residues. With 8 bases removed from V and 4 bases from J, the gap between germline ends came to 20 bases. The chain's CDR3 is CAGLQQGLRTEAFF. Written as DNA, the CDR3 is TGTGCCGGATTACAGCAGGGTCTTCGCACTGAAGCTTTCTTT.

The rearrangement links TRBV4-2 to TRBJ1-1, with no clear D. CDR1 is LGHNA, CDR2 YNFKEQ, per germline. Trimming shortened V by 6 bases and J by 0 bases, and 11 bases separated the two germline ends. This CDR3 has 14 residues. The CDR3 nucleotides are TGTGCCAGCAGTCCTCCTACGGTGAACACTGAAGCTTTCTTT. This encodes CASSPPTVNTEAFF.

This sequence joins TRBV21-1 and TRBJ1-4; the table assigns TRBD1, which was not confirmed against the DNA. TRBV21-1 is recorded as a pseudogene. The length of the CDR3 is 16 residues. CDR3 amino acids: CASTSLTYSTNEKLFF. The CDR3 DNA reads TGTGCCAGCACCTCCCTGACATACTCAACTAATGAAAAACTGTTTTTT.

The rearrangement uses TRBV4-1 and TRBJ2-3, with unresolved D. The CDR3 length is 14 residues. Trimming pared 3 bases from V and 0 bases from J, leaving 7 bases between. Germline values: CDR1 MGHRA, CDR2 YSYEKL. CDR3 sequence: CASSHSDSTDTQYF. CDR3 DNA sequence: TGCGCCAGCAGCCACTCGGACAGCACAGATACGCAGTATTTT.

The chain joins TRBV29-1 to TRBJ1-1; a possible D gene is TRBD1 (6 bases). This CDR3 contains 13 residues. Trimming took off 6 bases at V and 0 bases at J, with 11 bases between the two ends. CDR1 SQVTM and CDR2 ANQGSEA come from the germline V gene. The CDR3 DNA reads TGCAGCGTGGAGGGACACCTGAACACTGAAGCTTTCTTT. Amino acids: CSVEGHLNTEAFF.

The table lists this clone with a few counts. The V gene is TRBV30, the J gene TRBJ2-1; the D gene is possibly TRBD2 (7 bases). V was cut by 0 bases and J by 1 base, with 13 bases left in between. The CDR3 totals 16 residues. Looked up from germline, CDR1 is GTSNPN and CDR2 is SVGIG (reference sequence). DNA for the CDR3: TGTGCCTGGAGTGTACGGGGGGCAGGGTCCTACAATGAGCAGTTCTTC. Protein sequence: CAWSVRGAGSYNEQFF.

The CDR3 DNA reads as TGTGCCAGTAGTAGAAAGGGACTAGGAGCAGCAGTGACCCAGTACTTC. This codes for CASSRKGLGAAVTQYF. The chain carries TRBV19 and TRBJ2-5; 8 bases line up with TRBD2. The CDR3 loop spans 16 amino acids. Germline-derived CDR1 and CDR2 are LNHDA and SQIVND (reference sequence). The V segment lost 4 bases and the J segment 7 bases; nucleotides outside the gene matches: 14.

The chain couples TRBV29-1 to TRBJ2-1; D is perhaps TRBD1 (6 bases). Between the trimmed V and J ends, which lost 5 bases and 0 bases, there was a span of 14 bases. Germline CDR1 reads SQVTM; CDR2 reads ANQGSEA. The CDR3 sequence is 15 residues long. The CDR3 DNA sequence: TGCAGCGTTCAGGGACAATCCGGCTCCTACAATGAGCAGTTCTTC. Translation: CSVQGQSGSYNEQFF.

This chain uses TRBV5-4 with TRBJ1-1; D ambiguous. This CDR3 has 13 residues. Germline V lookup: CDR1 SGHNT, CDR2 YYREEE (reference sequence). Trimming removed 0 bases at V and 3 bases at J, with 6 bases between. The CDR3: CASSLEVDTEAFF. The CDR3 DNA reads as TGTGCCAGCAGCTTGGAGGTAGACACTGAAGCTTTCTTT. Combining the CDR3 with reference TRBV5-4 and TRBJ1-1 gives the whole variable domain ETGVTQSPTHLIKTRGQQVTLRCSSQSGHNTVSWYQQALGQGPQFIFQYYREEENGRGNFPPRFSGLQFPNYSSELNVNALELDDSALYLCASSLEVDTEAFFGQGTRLTVV.

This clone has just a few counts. CDR3 sequence (DNA): TGTGCCAGCAGTGAATTCGGGTCTCGGGGTTGGCAGTTCTTC. Translation gives CASSEFGSRGWQFF. This rearrangement joins TRBV25-1 to TRBJ2-1, with D tentatively TRBD2 (5 bases). V was clipped by 1 base and J by 12 bases, with 16 bases between them. Germline CDR1 MGHDK, CDR2 SYGVNS. This CDR3 comprises 14 residues.

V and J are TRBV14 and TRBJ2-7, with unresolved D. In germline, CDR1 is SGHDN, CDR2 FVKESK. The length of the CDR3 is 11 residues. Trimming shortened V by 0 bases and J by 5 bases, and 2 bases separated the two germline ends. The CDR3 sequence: CASSQEHEQYF. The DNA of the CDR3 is TGTGCCAGCAGCCAAGAACACGAGCAGTACTTC. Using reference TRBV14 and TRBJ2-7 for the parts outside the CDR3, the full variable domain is EAGVTQFPSHSVIEKGQTVTLRCDPISGHDNLYWYRRVMGKEIKFLLHFVKESKQDESGMPNNRFLAERTGGTYSTLKVQPAELEDSGVYFCASSQEHEQYFGPGTRLTVT.

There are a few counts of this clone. The CDR3 DNA reads as TGTGCCACCAGCCCTAGGGGGGACAGCTACGAGCAGTACTTC. It is translated as CATSPRGDSYEQYF. This chain connects TRBV15 to TRBJ2-7; weak D call: TRBD1 (7 bases). The CDR3 has 14 residues. V lost 5 bases, J lost 3 bases, and 14 bases lay in between. Germline loops: CDR1 LNHNV, CDR2 YYDKDF (reference sequence). Supplemented by reference TRBV15 and TRBJ2-7, the full variable domain reads DAMVIQNPRYQVTQFGKPVTLSCSQTLNHNVMYWYQQKSSQAPKLLFHYYDKDFNNEADTPDNFQSRRPNTSFCFLDIRSPGLGDTAMYLCATSPRGDSYEQYFGPGTRLTVT.

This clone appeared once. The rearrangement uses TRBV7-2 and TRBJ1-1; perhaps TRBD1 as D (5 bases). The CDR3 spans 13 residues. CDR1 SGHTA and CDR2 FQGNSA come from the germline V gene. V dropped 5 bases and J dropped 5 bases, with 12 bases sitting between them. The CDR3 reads CASSPTEGTEAFF. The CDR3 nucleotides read TGTGCCAGCAGCCCGACAGAAGGAACTGAAGCTTTCTTT.

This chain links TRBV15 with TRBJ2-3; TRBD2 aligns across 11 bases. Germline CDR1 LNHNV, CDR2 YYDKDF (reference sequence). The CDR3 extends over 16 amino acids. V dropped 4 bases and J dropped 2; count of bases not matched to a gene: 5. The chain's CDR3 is CATSNGLAGLTDTQYF. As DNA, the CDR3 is TGTGCCACCAGCAACGGACTAGCGGGTCTCACAGATACGCAGTATTTT. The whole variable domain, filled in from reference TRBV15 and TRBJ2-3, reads DAMVIQNPRYQVTQFGKPVTLSCSQTLNHNVMYWYQQKSSQAPKLLFHYYDKDFNNEADTPDNFQSRRPNTSFCFLDIRSPGLGDTAMYLCATSNGLAGLTDTQYFGPGTRLTVL.

CDR3 sequence reads: CASSWTGTGGYTF. Here the CDR3 DNA reads TGTGCCAGCAGTTGGACCGGGACAGGAGGCTACACCTTC. This rearrangement joins TRBV6-6 to TRBJ1-2, with 8 nucleotides matching TRBD1. V was pared by 4 bases and J by 8 bases, with 6 bases of the junction left unmatched. From germline, CDR1 is MNHNY and CDR2 SVGAGI (reference sequence). There are 13 residues in the CDR3.

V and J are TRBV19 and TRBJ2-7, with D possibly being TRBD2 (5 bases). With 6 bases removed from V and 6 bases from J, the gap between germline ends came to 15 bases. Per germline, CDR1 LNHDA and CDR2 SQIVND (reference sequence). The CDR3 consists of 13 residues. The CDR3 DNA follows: TGTGCCAGTAGCCCTATTAGGGCGGGCGAGCAGTACTTC. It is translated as CASSPIRAGEQYF.

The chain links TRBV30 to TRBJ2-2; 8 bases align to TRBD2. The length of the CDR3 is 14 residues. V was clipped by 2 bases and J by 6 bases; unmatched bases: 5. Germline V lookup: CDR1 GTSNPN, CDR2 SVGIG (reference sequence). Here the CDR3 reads CAWSPRTSPGELFF. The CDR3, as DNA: TGTGCCTGGAGTCCCAGGACTAGCCCCGGGGAGCTGTTTTTT. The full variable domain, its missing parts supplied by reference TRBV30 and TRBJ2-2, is SQTIHQWPATLVQPVGSPLSLECTVEGTSNPNLYWYRQAAGRGLQLLFYSVGIGQISSEVPQNLSASRPQDRQFILSSKKLLLSDSGFYLCAWSPRTSPGELFFGEGSRLTVL.

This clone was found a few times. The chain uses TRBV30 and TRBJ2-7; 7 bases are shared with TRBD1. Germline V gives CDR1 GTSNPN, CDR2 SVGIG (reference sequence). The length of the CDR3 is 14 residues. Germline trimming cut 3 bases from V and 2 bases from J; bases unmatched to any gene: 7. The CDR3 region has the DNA TGTGCCTGGAGCCGGGACAGCACAACCTACGAGCAGTACTTC. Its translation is CAWSRDSTTYEQYF.

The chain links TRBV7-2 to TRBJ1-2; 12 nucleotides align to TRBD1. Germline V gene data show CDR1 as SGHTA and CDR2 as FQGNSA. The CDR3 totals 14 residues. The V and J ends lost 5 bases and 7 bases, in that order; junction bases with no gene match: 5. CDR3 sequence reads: CASSLPGQGAGYTF. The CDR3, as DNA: TGTGCCAGCAGCCTTCCGGGACAGGGGGCTGGCTACACCTTC.

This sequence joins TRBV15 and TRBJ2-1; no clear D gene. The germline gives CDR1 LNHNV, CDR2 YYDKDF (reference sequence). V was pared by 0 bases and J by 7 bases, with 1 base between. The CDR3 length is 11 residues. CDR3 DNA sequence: TGTGCCACCAGCAGAGATAATGAGCAGTTCTTC. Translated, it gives CATSRDNEQFF.

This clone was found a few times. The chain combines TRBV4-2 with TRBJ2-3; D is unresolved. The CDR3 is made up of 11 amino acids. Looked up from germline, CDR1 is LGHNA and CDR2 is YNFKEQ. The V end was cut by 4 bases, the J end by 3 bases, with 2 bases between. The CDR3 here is CASSRTDTQYF. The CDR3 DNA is TGTGCCAGCAGCCGAACAGATACGCAGTATTTT.

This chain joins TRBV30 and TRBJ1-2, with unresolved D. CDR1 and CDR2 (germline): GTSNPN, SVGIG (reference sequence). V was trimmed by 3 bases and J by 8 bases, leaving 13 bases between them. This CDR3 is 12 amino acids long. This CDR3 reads CAWRTPPGGYTF. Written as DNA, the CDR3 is TGTGCCTGGAGGACCCCCCCCGGGGGCTACACCTTC.

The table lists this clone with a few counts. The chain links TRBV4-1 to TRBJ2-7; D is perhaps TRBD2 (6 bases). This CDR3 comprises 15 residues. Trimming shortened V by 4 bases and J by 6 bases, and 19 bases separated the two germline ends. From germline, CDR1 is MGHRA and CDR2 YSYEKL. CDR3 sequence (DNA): TGCGCCAGCAGCCCCACCGGGACCACCGGGGGCGAGCAGTACTTC. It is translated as CASSPTGTTGGEQYF.

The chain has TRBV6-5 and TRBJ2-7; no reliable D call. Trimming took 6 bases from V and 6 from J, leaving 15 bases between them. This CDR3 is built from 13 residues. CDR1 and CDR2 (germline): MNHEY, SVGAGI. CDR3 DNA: TGTGCCAGCAGCCTCGCGCGATCCGGCGAGCAGTACTTC. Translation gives CASSLARSGEQYF.

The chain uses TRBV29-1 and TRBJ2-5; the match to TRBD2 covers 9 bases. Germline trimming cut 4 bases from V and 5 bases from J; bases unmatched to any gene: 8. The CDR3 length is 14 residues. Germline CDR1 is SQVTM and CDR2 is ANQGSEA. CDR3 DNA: TGCAGCGTTGGGATAGCGGGAGTCCGGGAGACCCAGTACTTC. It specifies CSVGIAGVRETQYF. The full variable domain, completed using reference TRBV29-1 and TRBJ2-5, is SAVISQKPSRDICQRGTSLTIQCQVDSQVTMMFWYRQQPGQSLTLIATANQGSEATYESGFVIDKFPISRPNLTFSTLTVSNMSPEDSSIYLCSVGIAGVRETQYFGPGTRLLVL.

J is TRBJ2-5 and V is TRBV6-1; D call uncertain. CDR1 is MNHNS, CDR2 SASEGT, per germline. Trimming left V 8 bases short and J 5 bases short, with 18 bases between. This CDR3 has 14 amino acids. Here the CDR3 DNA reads TGTGCCAGCGCTGCCAGACCTATAGGGGAGACCCAGTACTTC. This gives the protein CASAARPIGETQYF.

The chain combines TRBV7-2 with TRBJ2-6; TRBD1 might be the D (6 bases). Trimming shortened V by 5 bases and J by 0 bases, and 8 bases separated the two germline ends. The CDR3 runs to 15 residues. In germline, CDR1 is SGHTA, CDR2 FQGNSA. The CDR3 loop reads CASSQGGSGANVLTF. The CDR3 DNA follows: TGTGCCAGCAGCCAAGGGGGCTCTGGGGCCAACGTCCTGACTTTC. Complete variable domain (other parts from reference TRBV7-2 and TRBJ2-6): GAGVSQSPSNKVTEKGKDVELRCDPISGHTALYWYRQSLGQGLEFLIYFQGNSAPDKSGLPSDRFSAERTGGSVSTLTIQRTQQEDSAVYLCASSQGGSGANVLTFGAGSRLTVL.